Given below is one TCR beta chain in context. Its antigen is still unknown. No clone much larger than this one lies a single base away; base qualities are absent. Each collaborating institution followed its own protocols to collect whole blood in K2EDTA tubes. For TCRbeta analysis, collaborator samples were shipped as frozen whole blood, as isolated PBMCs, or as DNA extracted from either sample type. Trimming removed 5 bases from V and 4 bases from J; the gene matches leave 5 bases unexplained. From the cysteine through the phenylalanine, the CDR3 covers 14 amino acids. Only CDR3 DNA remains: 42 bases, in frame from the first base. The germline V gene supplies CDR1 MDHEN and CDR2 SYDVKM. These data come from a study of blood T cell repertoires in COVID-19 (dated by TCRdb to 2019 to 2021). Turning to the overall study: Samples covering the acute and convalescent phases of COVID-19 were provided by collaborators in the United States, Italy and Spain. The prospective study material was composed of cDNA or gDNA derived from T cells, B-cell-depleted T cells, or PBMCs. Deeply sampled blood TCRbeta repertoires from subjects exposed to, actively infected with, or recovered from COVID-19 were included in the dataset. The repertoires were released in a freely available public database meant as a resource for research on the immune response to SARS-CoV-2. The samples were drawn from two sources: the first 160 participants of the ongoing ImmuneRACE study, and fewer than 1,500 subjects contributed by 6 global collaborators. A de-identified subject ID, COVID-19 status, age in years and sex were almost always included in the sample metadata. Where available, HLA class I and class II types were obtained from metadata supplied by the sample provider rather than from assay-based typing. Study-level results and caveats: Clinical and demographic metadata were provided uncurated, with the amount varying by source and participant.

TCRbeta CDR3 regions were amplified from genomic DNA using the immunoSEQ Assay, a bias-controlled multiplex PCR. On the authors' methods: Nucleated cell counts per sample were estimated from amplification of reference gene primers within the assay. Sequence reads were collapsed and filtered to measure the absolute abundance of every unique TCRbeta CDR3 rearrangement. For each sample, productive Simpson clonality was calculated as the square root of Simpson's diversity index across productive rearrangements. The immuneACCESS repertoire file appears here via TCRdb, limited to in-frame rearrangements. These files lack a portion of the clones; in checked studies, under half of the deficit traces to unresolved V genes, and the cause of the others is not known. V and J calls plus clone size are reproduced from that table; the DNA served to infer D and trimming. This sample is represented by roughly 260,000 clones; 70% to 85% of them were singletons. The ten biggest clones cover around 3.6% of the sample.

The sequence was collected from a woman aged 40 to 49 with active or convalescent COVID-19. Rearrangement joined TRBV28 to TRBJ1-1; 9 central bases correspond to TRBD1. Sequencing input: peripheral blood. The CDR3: CASSPRTGATEAFF. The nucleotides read TGTGCCAGCAGTCCCCGGACAGGGGCCACTGAAGCTTTCTTT.